These 29 T cell receptor beta chains share one sample of origin, sequenced in a study of Graves' ophthalmopathy and Graves' hyperthyroidism. Investigators amplified TCR beta CDR3 regions from RNA transcripts. Second-round multiplex PCR followed a first-round RT-PCR using HTBI primers. Each CDR3 protein gets one entry after TCRdb re-called the multiplex PCR reads with MiXCR. This sample has a few hundred thousand distinct CDR3 sequences, with about 15% found just once. The specimen sequenced was peripheral blood. The receptors come from an adult woman with stable Graves' hyperthyroidism.

This clonotype was seen repeatedly, ten times or more. The chain has TRBV20-1 and TRBJ2-7; TRBD2 matches 16 bases. This CDR3 has 20 residues. Trimming removed 6 bases from V and 5 bases from J; junction bases left unmatched: 22. Germline V lookup: CDR1 DFQATT, CDR2 SNEGSKA (reference sequence). The CDR3 bases are TGCAGTGCAGCGGGGGTGGGACTAGCGGGAGGGACTGTCGGTATCGACGAGCAGTACTTC. It is translated as CSAAGVGLAGGTVGIDEQYF.

This sequence joins TRBV7-2 and TRBJ2-1; TRBD2 is a possible D gene (5 bases). The CDR3 runs to 15 residues. Germline V CDR1 and CDR2: SGHTA, FQGNSA. The germline V and J ends were trimmed by 3 bases and 0 bases, with 9 bases remaining between them. CDR3: CASSFSVDSYNEQFF. The CDR3 DNA is TGTGCCAGCAGCTTTAGCGTTGACTCCTACAATGAGCAGTTCTTC. The complete variable domain, with remaining parts taken from reference TRBV7-2 and TRBJ2-1, reads GAGVSQSPSNKVTEKGKDVELRCDPISGHTALYWYRQSLGQGLEFLIYFQGNSAPDKSGLPSDRFSAERTGGSVSTLTIQRTQQEDSAVYLCASSFSVDSYNEQFFGPGTRLTVL.

The rearrangement links TRBV5-1 to TRBJ1-2; tentative D call: TRBD1 (6 bases). V lost 4 bases to trimming and J lost 8 bases, with 15 bases between them. Germline V CDR1 and CDR2: SGHRS, YFSETQ. The CDR3 has 13 amino acids. The CDR3 nucleotides are TGCGCCAGCAGCCCTGGACAGTCTATCGGCTACACCTTC. It translates to CASSPGQSIGYTF.

This clonotype was seen only a few times. The chain links TRBV10-3 to TRBJ2-2; tentative D call: TRBD1 (5 bases). CDR1 is ENHRY and CDR2 is SYGVKD in the germline V gene. With 6 bases removed from V and 6 bases from J, the gap between germline ends came to 5 bases. This CDR3 has 11 residues. The CDR3 here is CAIRGPGELFF. The CDR3 bases are TGTGCCATCAGGGGGCCCGGGGAGCTGTTTTTT.

This clonotype has a count of ten or more. The V call is TRBV20-1, the J call TRBJ1-1, with D hard to call. This CDR3 is built from 15 residues. Looked up from germline, CDR1 is DFQATT and CDR2 is SNEGSKA (reference sequence). Between the trimmed V and J ends, which lost 0 bases and 0 bases, there was a span of 11 bases. CDR3 amino acids: CSARDWQALNTEAFF. Here the CDR3 DNA reads TGCAGTGCTAGAGATTGGCAGGCTTTGAACACTGAAGCTTTCTTT.

This clonotype was counted ten times or more. The chain couples TRBV11-2 to TRBJ2-5; TRBD1 agrees at 11 bases. J was trimmed by 5 bases and V by 5 bases; bases with no gene match: 7. The CDR3 loop spans 15 amino acids. The germline V gene has CDR1 SGHAT and CDR2 FQNNGV. Written as DNA, the CDR3 is TGTGCCAGCAGCCCGGACAGGGGGCTTGGGGAGACCCAGTACTTC. This encodes CASSPDRGLGETQYF.

This clonotype was detected ten times or more. V gene TRBV7-3 combines with J gene TRBJ2-7; 14 bases line up with TRBD2. V was pared by 5 bases and J by 6 bases, with 15 bases of the junction left unmatched. Germline CDR1 reads SGHTA; CDR2 reads FQGTGA. This CDR3 is built from 18 residues. The CDR3 nucleotides are TGTGCCAGCAGCGCCAGACTAGCGGGAGGGCCCTTTCTCTCCGAGCAGTACTTC. Encoded protein: CASSARLAGGPFLSEQYF.

The chain employs TRBV5-6 and TRBJ2-4, with D unresolved. This CDR3 spans 18 amino acids. In germline, CDR1 is SGHDT, CDR2 YYEEEE. V was pared by 0 bases and J by 2 bases, with 18 bases between. The CDR3 DNA reads TGTGCCAGCAGCTTGGAGAAGGGATCCACTGGGACCAAAAACATTCAGTACTTC. It is translated as CASSLEKGSTGTKNIQYF. Supplemented by reference TRBV5-6 and TRBJ2-4, the full variable domain reads DAGVTQSPTHLIKTRGQQVTLRCSPKSGHDTVSWYQQALGQGPQFIFQYYEEEERQRGNFPDRFSGHQFPNYSSELNVNALLLGDSALYLCASSLEKGSTGTKNIQYFGAGTRLSVL.

This clonotype was picked up many times. The chain recombines TRBV28 with TRBJ2-7; possibly TRBD1 or TRBD2 for D (6 bases each). The CDR3 sequence is 16 residues long. Germline V gene sequence: CDR1 MDHEN, CDR2 SYDVKM. The ends were cut back, 0 bases at V and 5 bases at J, with 17 bases in the middle. CDR3 sequence: CASSLWRDPRGDEQYF. As DNA, the CDR3 is TGTGCCAGCAGTTTATGGCGGGATCCAAGGGGGGACGAGCAGTACTTC.

This clonotype came up many times. The chain's CDR3 is CASSESGVWDNQPQHF. The CDR3 nucleotides read TGTGCCAGCAGTGAATCTGGCGTTTGGGACAATCAGCCCCAGCATTTT. V is TRBV25-1 and J is TRBJ1-5; D remains unclear. V was shortened by 1 base and J by 3 bases, with 13 bases between the two germline ends. The CDR3 length is 16 residues. CDR1 is MGHDK, CDR2 SYGVNS, per germline.

V and J are TRBV5-1 and TRBJ2-7; 9 nucleotides match TRBD1. The CDR3 totals 17 residues. The V gene's germline CDR1 is SGHRS and CDR2 YFSETQ. Trimming at V came to 4 bases and at J to 4 bases, leaving 15 bases not matched to a gene. CDR3 sequence: CASSRRPGQGLTYEQYF. The CDR3 nucleotides are TGCGCCAGCAGCCGACGCCCGGGACAGGGACTTACATACGAGCAGTACTTC.

This clonotype was seen a handful of times. The chain has TRBV12-3 or TRBV12-4 and TRBJ2-7; D is unresolved. The V end was cut by 6 bases, the J end by 7 bases, with 22 bases between. The CDR3 spans 15 residues. The CDR3 DNA is TGTGCCAGCAGCCCCGGACGCGATCCCACCCGGGAGCAGTACTTC. This translates into CASSPGRDPTREQYF.

There are many counts of this clonotype. The chain recombines TRBV6-1 with TRBJ1-2, with D possibly matching TRBD1 (6 bases). The CDR3 totals 13 residues. Germline V gene data show CDR1 as MNHNS and CDR2 as SASEGT. With 3 bases removed from V and 3 bases from J, the gap between germline ends came to 8 bases. CDR3 sequence reads: CASSDRQDYGYTF. CDR3 in DNA: TGTGCCAGCAGTGACAGACAGGACTATGGCTACACCTTC.

This clonotype came up many times. The V and J genes are TRBV7-2 and TRBJ1-5; TRBD1 might be the D (6 bases). The CDR3 extends over 15 amino acids. Germline V gene data show CDR1 as SGHTA and CDR2 as FQGNSA. V lost 1 base to trimming and J lost 6 bases, with 13 bases between them. The CDR3 sequence is CASSLDGGRGQPQHF. The CDR3 DNA sequence: TGTGCCAGCAGCTTAGATGGGGGGCGAGGTCAGCCCCAGCATTTT.

This clonotype was recorded many times. The V gene is TRBV12-5, the J gene TRBJ1-5; D is undetermined. Germline lookup yields CDR1 LGHNT and CDR2 FRNRAP. The CDR3 totals 16 residues. V shed 6 bases and J shed 0 bases, with 15 bases lying between them. The DNA of the CDR3 is TGTGCTAGTGGGACAACGACGGGAGATAGCAATCAGCCCCAGCATTTT. This gives the protein CASGTTTGDSNQPQHF.

This clonotype was counted many times. The chain has TRBV20-1 and TRBJ2-5; perhaps TRBD2 as D (7 bases). CDR3 length: 14 amino acids. Germline lookup yields CDR1 DFQATT and CDR2 SNEGSKA (reference sequence). V lost 5 bases to trimming and J lost 2 bases, with 15 bases between them. CDR3 protein: CSAPKGGIQETQYF. DNA of the CDR3: TGCAGTGCTCCAAAGGGGGGGATACAAGAGACCCAGTACTTC.

The gene calls are TRBV3-1 and TRBJ2-7, with D possibly matching TRBD1 (6 bases). The CDR3 length is 13 residues. V lost 3 bases to trimming and J lost 3 bases, with 9 bases between them. CDR1 is LGHDT and CDR2 is YNNKEL in the germline V gene (reference sequence). This CDR3 reads CASSQRDNYEQYF. The CDR3 coding sequence is TGTGCCAGCAGCCAGAGGGACAACTACGAGCAGTACTTC.

This clonotype was detected a few times. The chain is built from TRBV6-2 or TRBV6-3 and TRBJ2-7; 11 bases align to TRBD1. The CDR3 sequence is 16 residues long. V was clipped by 7 bases and J by 6 bases; unmatched bases: 14. Germline V gives CDR1 MNHEY, CDR2 SVGEGT. The CDR3 coding sequence is TGTGCCAGCAAACCTCTGTGGACAGGGGGCGCGGGCGAGCAGTACTTC. Translated: CASKPLWTGGAGEQYF.

This clonotype was found many times. J is TRBJ2-7 and V is TRBV6-1; 9 bases line up with TRBD2. The CDR3 loop spans 15 amino acids. The J segment lost 7 bases and the V segment lost 0 bases, leaving 7 bases of the junction unmatched. The V gene's germline CDR1 is MNHNS and CDR2 SASEGT. DNA of the CDR3: TGTGCCAGCAGTGAAGCCGGGACTAGCCGGGGTGAGCAGTACTTC. This sequence encodes CASSEAGTSRGEQYF.

The table lists this clonotype with many counts. The CDR3 sequence: CASSLARGGIQYF. In DNA form, the CDR3 reads TGTGCCAGCAGTTTAGCTAGGGGAGGCATTCAGTACTTC. J is TRBJ2-4 and V is TRBV12-3 or TRBV12-4, with a possible D match to TRBD2 (6 bases). Trimming left V 0 bases short and J 9 bases short, with 9 bases between. The length of the CDR3 is 13 residues.

This clonotype was observed a few times. The V gene is TRBV28, the J gene TRBJ2-4; D is undetermined. Trimming pared 5 bases from V and 3 bases from J, leaving 11 bases between. Per germline, CDR1 MDHEN and CDR2 SYDVKM. This CDR3 contains 14 residues. Here the CDR3 DNA reads TGTGCCAGCAGTCTCCCCGGAGTCAAAAACATTCAGTACTTC. It translates to CASSLPGVKNIQYF. Drawing the rest from reference TRBV28 and TRBJ2-4, the complete variable domain is DVKVTQSSRYLVKRTGEKVFLECVQDMDHENMFWYRQDPGLGLRLIYFSYDVKMKEKGDIPEGYSVSREKKERFSLILESASTNQTSMYLCASSLPGVKNIQYFGAGTRLSVL.

The table lists this clonotype with many counts. This rearrangement joins TRBV6-1 to TRBJ2-5; D is ambiguous. This CDR3 spans 13 amino acids. Germline V gene data show CDR1 as MNHNS and CDR2 as SASEGT. The V and J ends lost 8 bases and 9 bases respectively, with 19 bases between them. The CDR3 bases are TGTGCCAGCGCTCCGCAACGTCAATTGCCCCAGTACTTC. Encoded protein: CASAPQRQLPQYF.

This clonotype showed up many times. This sequence joins TRBV28 and TRBJ1-5; 7 nucleotides agree with TRBD1. The CDR3 extends over 15 amino acids. Losses at the gene ends were 7 bases for V and 1 base for J; bases not matched to a gene: 7. Germline loops: CDR1 MDHEN, CDR2 SYDVKM. The CDR3 DNA is TGTGCCAGCAAAGCGACAGGGCGAAGCAATCAGCCCCAGCATTTT. The encoded protein is CASKATGRSNQPQHF.

This clonotype was detected ten times or more. The chain joins TRBV28 to TRBJ2-7, with D possibly TRBD2 on 5 matching bases. CDR1 MDHEN and CDR2 SYDVKM come from the germline V gene. The CDR3 extends over 12 amino acids. The V gene lost 5 bases and the J gene lost 5 bases, with 10 bases spanning the gap. This chain's CDR3 is CASSPDSNEQYF. The CDR3 coding sequence is TGTGCCAGCAGTCCGGACTCGAACGAGCAGTACTTC.

Note on this clonotype: One end of the junction fails to match germline, which may point to a read error. This chain connects TRBV2 to TRBJ1-5, with D unresolved. Germline CDR1 reads SNHLY; CDR2 reads FYNNEI. The CDR3 length is 15 residues. CDR3 amino acids: CASSEANRSYQPQHF. The DNA for the CDR3 is TGTGCCAGCAGCGAAGCAAACAGATCCTATCAGCCCCAGCATTTT.

This clonotype was counted ten times or more. V gene TRBV29-1 combines with J gene TRBJ2-5; 8 positions agree with TRBD2. The CDR3 has 13 residues. J was trimmed by 4 bases and V by 4 bases; bases with no gene match: 5. Germline CDR1 is SQVTM and CDR2 is ANQGSEA. CDR3 bases: TGCAGCGTTGCGGGAGGGGGTCGAGAGACCCAGTACTTC. Translated, it gives CSVAGGGRETQYF.

The rearrangement joins TRBV15 to TRBJ2-5; 10 nucleotides line up with TRBD2. V lost 7 bases to trimming and J lost 0 bases; unmatched junction nucleotides: 5. The CDR3 is 15 residues long. CDR1 is LNHNV and CDR2 is YYDKDF in the germline V gene (reference sequence). In DNA form, the CDR3 reads TGTGCCACCAAGCGGACTAGCGGAAACCAAGAGACCCAGTACTTC. It codes for CATKRTSGNQETQYF.

This clonotype appeared many times. The chain joins TRBV6-2 or TRBV6-3 to TRBJ1-1; 7 nucleotides agree with TRBD1. Germline V CDR1 and CDR2: MNHEY, SVGEGT. Trimming cost V 6 bases and J 8 bases; bases outside gene matches: 18. CDR3 length: 16 amino acids. Here the CDR3 DNA reads TGTGCCAGCAGCCGCGGCAGGGACAGCCCGTCGATGGAAGCTTTCTTT. It yields the protein CASSRGRDSPSMEAFF.

The genes are TRBV5-1 and TRBJ2-7, with D perhaps matching TRBD1 (6 bases). Germline V lookup: CDR1 SGHRS, CDR2 YFSETQ. The germline V and J ends were trimmed by 3 bases and 4 bases, with 14 bases remaining between them. The CDR3 length is 14 residues. The CDR3 reads CASSSETGRYEQYF. As DNA, the CDR3 is TGCGCCAGCAGCTCTGAGACAGGAAGGTACGAGCAGTACTTC.